This T cell receptor delta chain was obtained from a study of gamma-delta T cells after stem cell transplantation (dated by TCRdb to the mid-2010s). This clone occurred a few times. This clone's antigen is unknown. No quality values exist for individual bases; no much larger clone is one base distant. The library was prepared using RT-PCR. For sequencing, an Illumina MiSeq was employed. Public reads were reanalyzed in TCRdb with CATT, and rows carrying the same DNA were merged afterwards. The sample table shows 1,500 to 2,000 delta-chain clones, and less than 4% are seen once. The top ten clonotypes cover approximately 24% of the sample. Taken from the germline V gene, the CDR1 and CDR2 loops are GEAIGNYY and EKD. The CDR3 holds 16 amino acids from the cysteine to the phenylalanine. Only the CDR3 DNA stays, 48 bases, in frame from base 1. V ends up 3 bases short and J 6 bases short, with an unmatched junction base count of 12.

The clonotype originates from a human donor. It is not recorded whose cells these are; they may come from a transplant donor. The rearranged segments are TRDV2 and TRDJ1; 10 junctional bases match TRDD3. The sample consisted of gamma-delta T cells. This receptor carries the CDR3 CACDSLLGDLNYKLIF. The DNA reads TGTGCCTGTGACTCCTTACTGGGGGATCTAAATTATAAACTCATCTTT.